Listed here is a single T cell receptor (beta chain). The target antigen is unknown. A read error may account for a junction end that differs from germline. This sample stems from a study of identical twins. A universal primer site was added by template switching, and unique molecular identifiers were carried by the cDNA. TCRdb reanalysed the 5' RACE reads using MiXCR and keeps one entry per CDR3 protein. Counted here are about 890,000 distinct CDR3 sequences, 9% to 15% occurring once; the ten biggest clones make up about 1.5%. The study's findings and limits: One should note that invariant MAIT and iNKT cells could partly confound zero-insertion analyses.

The CDR3 spans 13 residues. Germline V gene data show CDR1 as MDHEN and CDR2 as SYDVKM. The same sample was also studied in work on yellow fever vaccine responses in identical twins.

Specimen: PBMCs. The sequence was obtained from a woman younger than 30 in good health. This rearrangement joins TRBV28 to TRBJ1-1; D call uncertain. CDR3 region: CASSLALNTKAFF. The CDR3 DNA reads TGTGCCAGCAGTTTGGCGCTGAACACTAAAGCTTTCTTT.